The T cell receptor (beta chain) under discussion was sequenced for a study of blood T cell repertoires in COVID-19. Across the whole study: The samples span acute and convalescent COVID-19 from the United States, Italy and Spain.

Trimming at V came to 6 bases and at J to 1 base, leaving 2 bases not matched to a gene. The CDR3 has 14 amino acids. Germline CDR1 and CDR2: MDHEN and SYDVKM. On this clone: Other DNA sequences of this sample code for an identical CDR3.

The protocol was immunoSEQ multiplex PCR, while the TCRdb copy is restricted to in-frame clones and leaves out a portion. The sample holds 150,000 or so clones, over 80% seen once. The chain is built from TRBV28 and TRBJ2-7; 11 nucleotides agree with TRBD2. Material: peripheral blood. This TCR came from a man older than 75 with acute or convalescent COVID-19. The chain's CDR3 is CASRGTSGSYEQYF. The DNA for the CDR3 is TGTGCCAGCAGGGGGACTAGCGGATCCTACGAGCAGTACTTC.